The next 23 T cell receptor beta chains were all read from a single sample in a study of cytomegalovirus exposure and HLA in healthy donors. The PCR ran on 60 Vbeta and 13 Jbeta primers. This table comes from immunoSEQ multiplex PCR, and its TCRdb copy is limited to in-frame clones, with some not included. The data contain approximately 110,000 clones, 15% of them singletons. Sequenced sample: PBMCs. The receptors derive from a female donor in good health and CMV-seronegative.

This chain links TRBV19 with TRBJ1-5; 8 bases line up with TRBD1. The germline gives CDR1 LNHDA, CDR2 SQIVND (reference sequence). The CDR3 contains 11 residues. J lost 11 bases, V lost 10 bases, and 7 bases had no gene match. CDR3 loop: CANKDRGTQHF. DNA of the CDR3: TGTGCCAACAAAGACAGGGGAACCCAGCATTTT.

The V and J genes are TRBV5-4 and TRBJ2-3, with 7 nucleotides matching TRBD1. Germline lookup yields CDR1 SGHNT and CDR2 YYREEE (reference sequence). V lost 2 bases to trimming and J lost 1 base; unmatched junction nucleotides: 4. The CDR3 is 15 residues long. The DNA of the CDR3 is TGTGCCAGCAGCTTCCGGCAGGGGGGCACAGATACGCAGTATTTT. Protein product: CASSFRQGGTDTQYF.

This clone has only a few counts. The chain carries TRBV6-5 and TRBJ1-1; D is uncertain. Per the germline V gene, CDR1 is MNHEY and CDR2 is SVGAGI. V was trimmed by 7 bases and J by 0 bases, leaving 15 bases between them. CDR3 size: 15 residues. CDR3 sequence reads: CASNPSAPMNTEAFF. The CDR3 DNA sequence: TGTGCCAGCAACCCCAGCGCCCCGATGAACACTGAAGCTTTCTTT.

This clone has a handful of counts. CDR3 coding DNA: TGTGCCAGCAGCTTAAAAGCGGGAGGCTCCTACAATGAGCAGTTCTTC. Its protein product is CASSLKAGGSYNEQFF. The genes are TRBV11-2 and TRBJ2-1; TRBD2 agrees at 9 bases. CDR3 size: 16 residues. After removal of 2 bases from V and 0 bases from J, the junction contained 2 bases not matched to a gene. Germline assignment: CDR1 SGHAT and CDR2 FQNNGV.

The J gene is TRBJ2-7, the V gene TRBV18; D possibly corresponds to TRBD2 (5 bases). The V and J ends lost 2 bases and 1 base respectively, with 15 bases between them. The V gene's germline CDR1 is KGHSH and CDR2 LQKENI. The CDR3 has 16 amino acids. CDR3 sequence (DNA): TGTGCCAGCTCACCAACATCACTAGTGGGATCCTACGAGCAGTACTTC. Amino acids: CASSPTSLVGSYEQYF.

This clone was observed a few times. The chain is built from TRBV4-3 and TRBJ2-1, with 10 positions matching TRBD2. Germline V gene data show CDR1 as LGHNA and CDR2 as YSLEER. V was pared by 1 base and J by 2 bases, with 5 bases of the junction left unmatched. The CDR3 contains 17 residues. CDR3 residues: CASSQGLAGEPYNEQFF. CDR3 DNA sequence: TGCGCCAGCAGCCAAGGTCTAGCGGGAGAACCCTACAATGAGCAGTTCTTC.

A few counts support this clone. The rearrangement joins TRBV6-5 to TRBJ1-4; 7 bases map to TRBD1. The CDR3 is made up of 14 amino acids. J was trimmed by 8 bases and V by 6 bases; bases with no gene match: 9. The germline CDR1 and CDR2 sequences are MNHEY and SVGAGI. CDR3 sequence (DNA): TGTGCCAGCAGGACTTACAGGGGAGGCGAAAAACTGTTTTTT. Residues: CASRTYRGGEKLFF.

This clone was picked up a small number of times. The genes are TRBV4-2 and TRBJ1-1; 10 nucleotides align to TRBD1. After removal of 8 bases from V and 4 bases from J, the junction contained 13 bases not matched to a gene. This CDR3 is 16 amino acids long. Germline CDR1 is LGHNA and CDR2 is YNFKEQ. In DNA, the CDR3 is TGTGCCAGCTCAGAACGGACAGGGGGAAGGGGCACTGAAGCTTTCTTT. This encodes CASSERTGGRGTEAFF.

The chain couples TRBV5-1 to TRBJ1-1; TRBD1 matches 8 bases. Trimming at V came to 4 bases and at J to 3 bases, leaving 11 bases not matched to a gene. Germline CDR1 reads SGHRS; CDR2 reads YFSETQ. The CDR3 spans 16 residues. This CDR3 reads CASSKSGGAGDTEAFF. CDR3 nucleotide sequence: TGCGCCAGCAGCAAGTCAGGGGGCGCGGGGGACACTGAAGCTTTCTTT.

There are a few counts of this clone. V and J are TRBV11-2 and TRBJ2-7; D is uncertain. V shed 2 bases and J shed 6 bases, with 5 bases lying between them. The CDR3 spans 11 residues. Germline V CDR1 and CDR2: SGHAT, FQNNGV. CDR3 sequence: CASSLRLEQYF. DNA of the CDR3: TGTGCCAGCAGCTTACGTCTCGAGCAGTACTTC.

There are a few counts of this clone. This chain joins TRBV10-3 and TRBJ2-7; D may be TRBD2 (6 bases). CDR3 length: 10 residues. The V and J ends lost 8 bases and 5 bases respectively, with 7 bases between them. CDR1 is ENHRY and CDR2 is SYGVKD in the germline V gene. CDR3 amino acids: CAIGGDEQYF. CDR3 DNA: TGTGCCATCGGAGGGGACGAGCAGTACTTC.

This clone was observed a handful of times. The chain carries TRBV28 and TRBJ1-4; D may be TRBD1 (6 bases). The CDR3 spans 16 residues. Trimming stripped 3 bases from V and 3 bases from J, with 14 bases between. CDR1 and CDR2 from the germline V gene are MDHEN and SYDVKM. CDR3 residues: CASSFDGQTPNEKLFF. The CDR3 DNA follows: TGTGCCAGCAGTTTTGACGGACAGACGCCTAATGAAAAACTGTTTTTT. Based on the CDR3 plus reference TRBV28 and TRBJ1-4, the full variable domain is DVKVTQSSRYLVKRTGEKVFLECVQDMDHENMFWYRQDPGLGLRLIYFSYDVKMKEKGDIPEGYSVSREKKERFSLILESASTNQTSMYLCASSFDGQTPNEKLFFGSGTQLSVL.

The chain carries TRBV5-4 and TRBJ2-5; TRBD1 aligns across 7 bases. V lost 4 bases, J lost 2 bases, and 5 bases stayed unmatched. The CDR3 extends over 14 amino acids. The germline V gene encodes CDR1 SGHNT and CDR2 YYREEE (reference sequence). The CDR3 DNA reads as TGTGCCAGCAGCCGAGACAGGGTACAAGAGACCCAGTACTTC. It yields the protein CASSRDRVQETQYF.

This clone was picked up a small number of times. The chain joins TRBV7-2 to TRBJ1-4; 10 bases align to TRBD1. The CDR3 contains 12 residues. The germline V gene encodes CDR1 SGHTA and CDR2 FQGNSA. V dropped 8 bases and J dropped 6; count of bases not matched to a gene: 0. The CDR3 DNA sequence: TGTGCCAGCGGGACAGGGGATGAAAAACTGTTTTTT. This sequence encodes CASGTGDEKLFF.

This clone was found a few times. V is TRBV16 and J is TRBJ1-1, with 8 bases matching TRBD1. Losses at the gene ends were 5 bases for V and 8 bases for J; bases not matched to a gene: 10. Germline CDR1 and CDR2: KGHSY and FQNENV. This CDR3 comprises 14 residues. CDR3 sequence (DNA): TGTGCCAGCAGCTCCCGACAGGGGCTAAGGGAAGCTTTCTTT. Translation gives CASSSRQGLREAFF.

This clone was observed a handful of times. CDR3 sequence: CASSLLGSTRATNEKLFF. The DNA of the CDR3 is TGTGCCAGCAGCTTATTAGGATCGACCCGGGCAACTAATGAAAAACTGTTTTTT. The chain is built from TRBV5-4 and TRBJ1-4; unclear D gene. Germline V gives CDR1 SGHNT, CDR2 YYREEE (reference sequence). V gave up 2 bases and J gave up 0 bases, with 17 bases separating them. The CDR3 runs to 18 residues.

There are a few counts of this clone. The J gene is TRBJ1-4, the V gene TRBV7-9; 8 nucleotides agree with TRBD1. After removal of 5 bases from V and 7 bases from J, the junction contained 9 bases not matched to a gene. Germline lookup yields CDR1 SEHNR and CDR2 FQNEAQ (reference sequence). This CDR3 is 15 amino acids long. CDR3 region: CASSPDMDRAEKLFF. The CDR3, as DNA: TGTGCCAGCAGCCCGGATATGGACAGGGCTGAAAAACTGTTTTTT.

The chain couples TRBV25-1 to TRBJ1-6; D not certain. The CDR3 loop spans 15 amino acids. The V end lost 1 base, the J end lost 7 bases, and 11 bases lay between the germline ends. Germline assignment: CDR1 MGHDK and CDR2 SYGVNS. The CDR3 region is CASSEFRGPNSPLHF. CDR3 nucleotides: TGTGCCAGCAGTGAATTTCGGGGTCCGAATTCACCCCTCCACTTT.

This clone was seen only a few times. The CDR3: CASSLGLAGGGIGIQYF. CDR3 DNA sequence: TGTGCCAGCAGCTTGGGACTAGCGGGAGGGGGCATTGGCATTCAGTACTTC. The J gene is TRBJ2-4, the V gene TRBV5-6; 14 bases align to TRBD2. Germline V CDR1 and CDR2: SGHDT, YYEEEE. The CDR3 consists of 17 residues. V was pared by 0 bases and J by 9 bases, with 8 bases of the junction left unmatched.

This clone was seen only a few times. V gene TRBV10-3 combines with J gene TRBJ2-3, with a tentative D call TRBD1 (5 bases). Trimming shortened V by 8 bases and J by 4 bases, and 13 bases separated the two germline ends. From germline, CDR1 is ENHRY and CDR2 SYGVKD. The CDR3 covers 13 residues. CDR3 in amino acids: CAIAGQGSDTQYF. CDR3 nucleotides: TGTGCCATCGCCGGTCAGGGTTCAGATACGCAGTATTTT.

In this sample, this clone turned up a few times. V gene TRBV5-4 combines with J gene TRBJ2-1; 8 bases are shared with TRBD2. CDR1 is SGHNT, CDR2 YYREEE, per germline (reference sequence). CDR3 length: 15 amino acids. V trimming: 3 bases; J trimming: 2 bases; junction bases outside the gene matches: 4. The CDR3 DNA follows: TGTGCCAGCAGCTCGGCTAGCGGGCCCTACAATGAGCAGTTCTTC. It is translated as CASSSASGPYNEQFF.

There are a few counts of this clone. J is TRBJ2-5 and V is TRBV29-1, with 10 bases that match TRBD2. Per the germline V gene, CDR1 is SQVTM and CDR2 is ANQGSEA. V was pared by 4 bases and J by 5 bases, with 13 bases of the junction left unmatched. This CDR3 contains 16 residues. The CDR3 region has the DNA TGCAGCGTTGCTGCTAGCGGGAGAGGTGTTGGGGAGACCCAGTACTTC. This encodes CSVAASGRGVGETQYF. Drawing the rest from reference TRBV29-1 and TRBJ2-5, the complete variable domain is SAVISQKPSRDICQRGTSLTIQCQVDSQVTMMFWYRQQPGQSLTLIATANQGSEATYESGFVIDKFPISRPNLTFSTLTVSNMSPEDSSIYLCSVAASGRGVGETQYFGPGTRLLVL.

The V and J genes are TRBV9 and TRBJ2-1; TRBD1 might be the D (6 bases). Looked up from germline, CDR1 is SGDLS and CDR2 is YYNGEE. This CDR3 is built from 15 residues. Trimming took 3 bases from V and 0 from J, leaving 10 bases between them. Here the CDR3 DNA reads TGTGCCAGCAGCGGACAGGAGAGCTCCTACAATGAGCAGTTCTTC. Its protein product is CASSGQESSYNEQFF.